This T cell receptor beta chain was sequenced during a study of T-cell reconstitution after alpha-beta-depleted transplantation in children. Study conclusions and caveats: Where alpha-beta T cells came from about two months after transplant was reportedly several hundred expanded graft clones.

Preparation of the TCRbeta library used unique molecular identifiers. One entry per CDR3 protein, called by TCRdb with MiXCR from the PCR reads. This sample has more than 200,000 distinct CDR3 sequences, with 25% found just once. This clonotype has only a few counts. What it recognizes is unknown. Trimming left V 6 bases short and J 10 bases short, with 28 bases between. Germline V gene lookup returns CDR1 MDHEN and CDR2 SYDVKM. This CDR3 region has 18 residues. The sequence was obtained from a girl between 2 and 10 years old with Fanconi anemia, due to receive a stem cell transplant. The specimen comprised PBMCs, sampled before TCRalphabeta/CD19-depleted stem cell transplant. The chain uses TRBV28 and TRBJ1-6, with a weak D call TRBD1 (6 bases). CDR3: CASSQTTGSVQYFSPLHF. CDR3 in DNA: TGTGCCAGCAGCCAGACCACAGGGTCTGTCCAATATTTCTCACCCCTCCACTTT.